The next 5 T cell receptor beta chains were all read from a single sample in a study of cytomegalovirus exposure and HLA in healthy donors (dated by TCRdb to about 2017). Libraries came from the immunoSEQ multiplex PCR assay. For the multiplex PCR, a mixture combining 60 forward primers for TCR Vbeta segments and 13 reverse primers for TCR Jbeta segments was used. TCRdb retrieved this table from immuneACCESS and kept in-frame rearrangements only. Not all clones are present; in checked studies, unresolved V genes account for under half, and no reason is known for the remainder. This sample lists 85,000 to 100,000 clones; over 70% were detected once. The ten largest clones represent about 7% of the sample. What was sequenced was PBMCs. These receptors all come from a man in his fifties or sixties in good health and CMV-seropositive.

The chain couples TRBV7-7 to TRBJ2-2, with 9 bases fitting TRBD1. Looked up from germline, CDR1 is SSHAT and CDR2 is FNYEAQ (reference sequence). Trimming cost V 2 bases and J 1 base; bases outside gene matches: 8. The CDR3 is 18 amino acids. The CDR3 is CASSLFSRDRVNTGELFF. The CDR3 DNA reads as TGTGCCAGCAGCTTATTCTCCCGGGACAGGGTGAACACCGGGGAGCTGTTTTTT.

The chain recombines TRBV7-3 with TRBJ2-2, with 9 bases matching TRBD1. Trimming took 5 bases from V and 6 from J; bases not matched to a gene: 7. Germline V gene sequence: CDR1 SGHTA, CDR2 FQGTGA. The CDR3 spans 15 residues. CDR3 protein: CASSLGTGFSGELFF. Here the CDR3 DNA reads TGTGCCAGCAGCCTAGGGACAGGGTTTTCCGGGGAGCTGTTTTTT.

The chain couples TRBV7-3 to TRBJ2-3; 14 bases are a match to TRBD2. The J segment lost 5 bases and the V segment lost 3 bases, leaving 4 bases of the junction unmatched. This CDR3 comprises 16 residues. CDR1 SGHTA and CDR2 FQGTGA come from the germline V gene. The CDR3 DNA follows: TGTGCCAGCAGCTTGACTAGCGGGGGGGCAGGAGATACGCAGTATTTT. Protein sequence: CASSLTSGGAGDTQYF. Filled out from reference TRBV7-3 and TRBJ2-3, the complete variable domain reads GAGVSQTPSNKVTEKGKYVELRCDPISGHTALYWYRQSLGQGPEFLIYFQGTGAADDSGLPNDRFFAVRPEGSVSTLKIQRTERGDSAVYLCASSLTSGGAGDTQYFGPGTRLTVL.

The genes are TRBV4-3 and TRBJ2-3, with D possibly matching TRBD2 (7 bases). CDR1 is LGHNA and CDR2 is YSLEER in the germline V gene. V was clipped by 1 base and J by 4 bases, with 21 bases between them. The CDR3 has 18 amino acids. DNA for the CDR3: TGCGCCAGCAGCCAAGGGGATAATATTTGGGGGGGGCCAGATACGCAGTATTTT. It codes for CASSQGDNIWGGPDTQYF.

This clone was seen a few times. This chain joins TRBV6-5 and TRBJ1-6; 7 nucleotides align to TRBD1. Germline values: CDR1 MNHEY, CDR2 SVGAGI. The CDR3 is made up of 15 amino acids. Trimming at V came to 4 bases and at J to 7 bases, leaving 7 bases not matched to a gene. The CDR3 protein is CASSFRQGENSPLHF. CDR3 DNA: TGTGCCAGCAGTTTCCGACAGGGAGAAAATTCACCCCTCCACTTT.